The 27 T cell receptor beta chains reported below all come from one sample, sequenced in a study of T cell responses to AZD1222 COVID-19 vaccine. Assay used: immunoSEQ multiplex PCR; TCRdb lists only in-frame clones, some missing. The table records about 110,000 clones, about 94% of them present only once. This sample comprised peripheral blood, obtained 28 days after the second AZD1222 dose. The receptors originated from an adult who received the AZD1222 COVID-19 vaccine.

The chain carries TRBV5-4 and TRBJ2-2; tentative D call: TRBD2 (6 bases). V lost 1 base to trimming and J lost 0 bases, with 10 bases between them. Germline V gives CDR1 SGHNT, CDR2 YYREEE (reference sequence). CDR3 length: 16 residues. The CDR3 nucleotides read TGTGCCAGCAGCTTGCCGGGACTCCCGAACACCGGGGAGCTGTTTTTT. Encoded protein: CASSLPGLPNTGELFF.

The chain combines TRBV7-9 with TRBJ2-3, with D possibly being TRBD2 (6 bases). This CDR3 comprises 12 residues. Germline CDR1 and CDR2: SEHNR and FQNEAQ (reference sequence). The V end lost 6 bases, the J end lost 5 bases, and 9 bases lay between the germline ends. CDR3 loop: CASSKAGDTQYF. As DNA, the CDR3 is TGTGCCAGCAGTAAAGCGGGAGATACGCAGTATTTT.

The gene calls are TRBV12-3 or TRBV12-4 and TRBJ1-3; the D is unclear. This CDR3 has 13 residues. Trimming stripped 2 bases from V and 2 bases from J, with 4 bases between. The CDR3 DNA sequence: TGTGCCAGCAGTTTAACAACTGGAAACACCATATATTTT. Amino acids: CASSLTTGNTIYF.

The CDR3 sequence: CASKGSGNTIYF. CDR3 bases: TGTGCCAGCAAAGGCTCTGGAAACACCATATATTTT. The chain links TRBV12-3 or TRBV12-4 to TRBJ1-3; D is ambiguous. The ends were cut back, 7 bases at V and 0 bases at J, with 4 bases in the middle. This CDR3 has 12 residues.

V usage is TRBV14 and J usage is TRBJ1-4; D is ambiguous. The CDR3 spans 16 residues. The V end lost 1 base, the J end lost 8 bases, and 17 bases lay between the germline ends. Per germline, CDR1 SGHDN and CDR2 FVKESK. The CDR3 DNA is TGTGCCAGCAGCCAAGCGGACGGATCTTATTACGAAAAACTGTTTTTT. Translated, it gives CASSQADGSYYEKLFF.

This clone was observed once. The chain links TRBV18 to TRBJ1-2; D gene uncertain. The CDR3 consists of 11 residues. Trimming shortened V by 6 bases and J by 8 bases, and 10 bases separated the two germline ends. The germline CDR1 and CDR2 sequences are KGHSH and LQKENI. CDR3 nucleotide sequence: TGTGCCAGCTCTACCACGGAAGGCTACACCTTC. Its protein is CASSTTEGYTF.

The chain couples TRBV5-8 to TRBJ1-1; no definite D call. Germline-derived CDR1 and CDR2 are SGHTS and YDEGEE. This CDR3 is built from 12 residues. V gave up 0 bases and J gave up 8 bases, with 8 bases separating them. The CDR3 DNA reads as TGTGCCAGCAGCTTGGCCTACAGAGAAGCTTTCTTT. Translated, it gives CASSLAYREAFF.

The V call is TRBV5-8, the J call TRBJ1-2; no clear D. Germline V gene data show CDR1 as SGHTS and CDR2 as YDEGEE. This CDR3 has 13 amino acids. V shed 2 bases and J shed 8 bases, with 13 bases lying between them. CDR3 region: CASSFGGLSGYTF. The DNA for the CDR3 is TGTGCCAGCAGCTTCGGAGGATTGTCGGGCTACACCTTC.

The genes are TRBV25-1 and TRBJ1-6; D not resolved. The CDR3 runs 13 residues. V was clipped by 0 bases and J by 14 bases, with 11 bases between them. The germline gives CDR1 MGHDK, CDR2 SYGVNS. The CDR3 here is CASSEYEGFTLHF. In DNA form, the CDR3 reads TGTGCCAGCAGTGAATATGAAGGGTTCACCCTCCACTTT. The variable domain in full, completed from reference TRBV25-1 and TRBJ1-6, reads EADIYQTPRYLVIGTGKKITLECSQTMGHDKMYWYQQDPGMELHLIHYSYGVNSTEKGDLSSESTVSRIRTEHFPLTLESARPSHTSQYLCASSEYEGFTLHFGNGTRLTVT.

The rearrangement uses TRBV9 and TRBJ2-7; 9 bases line up with TRBD1. The CDR3 has 14 amino acids. V was pared by 6 bases and J by 2 bases, with 6 bases of the junction left unmatched. Germline V gene lookup returns CDR1 SGDLS and CDR2 YYNGEE. Here the CDR3 DNA reads TGTGCCAGCACACCGGGACAGGGTCCCTACGAGCAGTACTTC. Its protein product is CASTPGQGPYEQYF. The full variable domain, in which reference TRBV9 and TRBJ2-7 provide the parts outside the CDR3, is DSGVTQTPKHLITATGQRVTLRCSPRSGDLSVYWYQQSLDQGLQFLIQYYNGEERAKGNILERFSAQQFPDLHSELNLSSLELGDSALYFCASTPGQGPYEQYFGPGTRLTVT.

The chain joins TRBV27 to TRBJ2-1; 10 bases map to TRBD2. The CDR3 spans 16 residues. CDR1 and CDR2 from the germline V gene are MNHEY and SMNVEV (reference sequence). J was trimmed by 8 bases and V by 6 bases; bases with no gene match: 13. CDR3 bases: TGTGCCAGCAGACTCCGGCTAGCGGGAGTTTCGGATGAGCAGTTCTTC. Translation: CASRLRLAGVSDEQFF.

The chain joins TRBV25-1 to TRBJ2-7; TRBD1 matches at 7 bases. In germline, CDR1 is MGHDK, CDR2 SYGVNS. This CDR3 contains 18 residues. J gave up 1 base and V 3 bases, and 15 bases lay outside the gene matches. The CDR3 DNA is TGTGCCAGCAGTGATCTAAGACAGGGCCGGGGAAGGTCCTACGAGCAGTACTTC. Residues: CASSDLRQGRGRSYEQYF.

Worth noting for this clone: At one end the junction does not follow the germline gene, possibly because of a read error. The rearrangement links TRBV7-9 to TRBJ2-2; no definite D call. The CDR3 length is 13 residues. The germline gives CDR1 SEHNR, CDR2 FQNEAQ (reference sequence). For the CDR3, the DNA is TGTGCCAGCCGCTTAAGTGGGGCCGGGGAGCTGTTTTTT. Translation gives CASRLSGAGELFF.

The chain combines TRBV6-1 with TRBJ1-6; D is unresolved. V shed 3 bases and J shed 0 bases, with 12 bases lying between them. CDR3 size: 17 residues. Germline CDR1 and CDR2: MNHNS and SASEGT. CDR3 sequence (DNA): TGTGCCAGCAGTGATCGGCGGAGGAGCTCCTATAATTCACCCCTCCACTTT. This translates into CASSDRRRSSYNSPLHF.

The chain carries TRBV10-1 and TRBJ2-7, with D perhaps assigned TRBD1 or TRBD2 (6 bases each). CDR3 length: 14 amino acids. Germline CDR1 is WNHNN and CDR2 is SYGVQD (reference sequence). V was cut by 0 bases and J by 3 bases, with 9 bases left in between. CDR3 protein: CASSESGGVYEQYF. In nucleotides, the CDR3 is TGCGCCAGCAGTGAGTCCGGGGGCGTCTACGAGCAGTACTTC.

The J gene is TRBJ1-4, the V gene TRBV6-2 or TRBV6-3, with unresolved D. Deletions cut 0 bases from V and 8 bases from J, with 10 bases between. The CDR3 runs to 14 residues. Per germline, CDR1 MNHEY and CDR2 SVGEGT. The CDR3 loop is CASSYSAGPEKLFF. Written as DNA, the CDR3 is TGTGCCAGCAGTTACTCGGCAGGCCCAGAAAAACTGTTTTTT.

The genes are TRBV6-1 and TRBJ2-4; possible D gene TRBD1, 6 bases. This CDR3 is 16 amino acids long. V was cut by 2 bases and J by 0 bases, with 11 bases left in between. Germline values: CDR1 MNHNS, CDR2 SASEGT. The CDR3 loop reads CASSERTVLAKNIQYF. The CDR3 DNA is TGTGCCAGCAGTGAAAGGACAGTCCTAGCCAAAAACATTCAGTACTTC.

V and J are TRBV2 and TRBJ1-2; 7 bases line up with TRBD1. The junction had 9 bases not matched to a gene; V was cut back by 7 bases and J by 7 bases. Germline values: CDR1 SNHLY, CDR2 FYNNEI. This CDR3 has 13 amino acids. The CDR3 loop is CASTDRFLSGYTF. As DNA, the CDR3 is TGTGCCAGCACGGACAGGTTTCTGTCTGGCTACACCTTC.

The chain recombines TRBV28 with TRBJ1-2; D not resolved. Germline-derived CDR1 and CDR2 are MDHEN and SYDVKM. V was pared by 6 bases and J by 4 bases, with 18 bases between. This CDR3 contains 15 residues. CDR3: CASSLTSPLIYGYTF. CDR3 sequence (DNA): TGTGCCAGCAGCCTTACGAGCCCACTGATCTATGGCTACACCTTC.

The V and J genes are TRBV27 and TRBJ1-2; TRBD1 agrees at 12 bases. Germline-derived CDR1 and CDR2 are MNHEY and SMNVEV (reference sequence). J was trimmed by 4 bases and V by 3 bases; bases with no gene match: 3. The CDR3 consists of 15 residues. CDR3 nucleotide sequence: TGTGCCAGCAGTTTGGGGACAGGGGGCTTCTATGGCTACACCTTC. Translation gives CASSLGTGGFYGYTF.

This clone has just a few counts. The chain carries TRBV6-5 and TRBJ2-7; maybe TRBD2 (6 bases). The CDR3 covers 15 residues. Germline values: CDR1 MNHEY, CDR2 SVGAGI. The V and J ends lost 7 bases and 0 bases respectively, with 16 bases between them. The CDR3 region has the DNA TGTGCCAGCACCCGGACTACTGCTATCTCCTACGAGCAGTACTTC. The encoded protein is CASTRTTAISYEQYF.

The rearrangement uses TRBV20-1 and TRBJ1-5; a possible D gene is TRBD1 (5 bases). The CDR3 spans 14 residues. Trimming left V 3 bases short and J 5 bases short, with 14 bases between. Germline values: CDR1 DFQATT, CDR2 SNEGSKA (reference sequence). DNA for the CDR3: TGCAGTGCTAGTTGGGGGTACGAGGATCAGCCCCAGCATTTT. Amino acid sequence: CSASWGYEDQPQHF.

This chain joins TRBV15 and TRBJ2-7; no reliable D call. V lost 0 bases, J lost 3 bases, and 9 bases lay in between. The CDR3 is made up of 14 amino acids. Germline V gives CDR1 LNHNV, CDR2 YYDKDF (reference sequence). CDR3 DNA: TGTGCCACCAGCAGAGATCTCGAGGACTACGAGCAGTACTTC. It yields the protein CATSRDLEDYEQYF.

V gene TRBV5-1 combines with J gene TRBJ1-3, with 9 bases that match TRBD1. Germline values: CDR1 SGHRS, CDR2 YFSETQ. The CDR3 loop spans 17 amino acids. The V gene end was trimmed by 1 base and the J gene end by 0 bases; junction bases not matched to a gene: 5. CDR3 in amino acids: CASSLTQTGGSGNTIYF. The CDR3 DNA is TGCGCCAGCAGCTTGACACAGACAGGGGGCTCTGGAAACACCATATATTTT. Looking up the rest from reference TRBV5-1 and TRBJ1-3 gives the full variable domain: KAGVTQTPRYLIKTRGQQVTLSCSPISGHRSVSWYQQTPGQGLQFLFEYFSETQRNKGNFPGRFSGRQFSNSRSEMNVSTLELGDSALYLCASSLTQTGGSGNTIYFGEGSWLTVV.

Of note for this clone: The sample contains more than one DNA sequence encoding this CDR3. The J gene is TRBJ1-2, the V gene TRBV5-1; D is undetermined. CDR1 is SGHRS and CDR2 is YFSETQ in the germline V gene. CDR3 size: 13 residues. Trimming removed 0 bases from V and 5 bases from J, with 8 bases in between. CDR3 coding DNA: TGCGCCAGCAGCTTGGTAGTGGGGTATGGCTACACCTTC. Residues: CASSLVVGYGYTF.

This clone was observed a single time. The sample has other DNA sequences that encode this CDR3 too. The gene calls are TRBV2 and TRBJ1-1; no definite D call. The CDR3 has 10 amino acids. Germline V gene data show CDR1 as SNHLY and CDR2 as FYNNEI. V lost 5 bases to trimming and J lost 5 bases, with 3 bases between them. CDR3 residues: CASSRTEAFF. The CDR3 coding sequence is TGTGCCAGCAGTAGGACTGAAGCTTTCTTT.

V is TRBV10-1 and J is TRBJ1-3, with unresolved D. Trimming cost V 0 bases and J 0 bases, with 12 bases left between them. This CDR3 comprises 17 residues. Germline CDR1 WNHNN, CDR2 SYGVQD (reference sequence). This chain's CDR3 is CASSESSLGNSGNTIYF. The CDR3 DNA sequence: TGCGCCAGCAGTGAGTCAAGCCTGGGGAACTCTGGAAACACCATATATTTT.